This TCR beta chain was obtained from a study of OX40 agonist ivuxolimab in advanced cancers. Profiled with immunoSEQ multiplex PCR; TCRdb holds only in-frame clones, not every one. The sample lists tens of thousands of clones; roughly nine tenths were seen once. With autoimmune disease history or systemic immunosuppression, patients were excluded. CDR3 length: 15 residues. The germline CDR1 and CDR2 sequences are PRHDT and FYEKMQ (reference sequence). J was trimmed by 8 bases and V by 0 bases; bases with no gene match: 6. This TCR derives from an adult with an advanced solid tumor such as melanoma, head and neck, liver or kidney cancer. This chain links TRBV13 with TRBJ1-2; TRBD1 matches 10 bases. The sequenced sample was CD4+ or CD8+ T cells sorted from blood, obtained in a trial of the OX40 agonist ivuxolimab. The CDR3 coding sequence is TGTGCCAGCAGCTTAGGGGCAGGGACAGGGGACGGCTACACCTTC. Protein product: CASSLGAGTGDGYTF.